Shown below are 23 T cell receptor beta chains from a single sample sequenced in a study of shared T cell receptors in the human thymus (dated by TCRdb to the early 2020s). Receptor libraries were prepared by the immunoSEQ multiplex PCR assay. TCRdb retrieved this table from immuneACCESS and kept in-frame rearrangements only. Not all clones are present; in checked studies, unresolved V genes account for under half, and no reason is known for the remainder. In all, the sample holds hundreds of thousands of clones, and approximately 90% of those were seen once. The ten biggest clones cover about 0.01% of the sample. These data are also associated with another study on human thymus T cells.

The source material was thymocytes. The origin of the receptors is a boy under two years old with a congenital heart defect. Donor details come from another sample of the same person, matched by shared clones.

The chain has TRBV4-3 and TRBJ1-2; D is uncertain. The CDR3 runs 17 residues. Germline loops: CDR1 LGHNA, CDR2 YSLEER. Trimming took off 1 base at V and 2 bases at J, with 17 bases between the two ends. Here the CDR3 reads CASSQGAGLPPNYGYTF. CDR3 DNA: TGCGCCAGCAGCCAAGGGGCAGGTTTACCTCCGAACTATGGCTACACCTTC.

The chain uses TRBV10-2 and TRBJ2-2, with TRBD2 matching over 7 bases. This CDR3 region has 17 residues. Germline-derived CDR1 and CDR2 are WSHSY and SAAADI. J lost 5 bases, V lost 2 bases, and 11 bases had no gene match. CDR3 nucleotide sequence: TGCGCCAGCAGTGAGCCTACTCTAGCGGAGTCAACCGGGGAGCTGTTTTTT. Its translation: CASSEPTLAESTGELFF.

The chain joins TRBV11-2 to TRBJ2-5; D ambiguous. The germline CDR1 and CDR2 sequences are SGHAT and FQNNGV. The ends were cut back, 2 bases at V and 3 bases at J, with 13 bases in the middle. This CDR3 spans 15 amino acids. This CDR3 is CASSLILAKKETQYF. The CDR3 DNA reads as TGTGCCAGCAGCTTAATTCTGGCCAAGAAAGAGACCCAGTACTTC.

This clone was seen once. The genes are TRBV15 and TRBJ1-1; D perhaps matches TRBD1 (5 bases). Per germline, CDR1 LNHNV and CDR2 YYDKDF (reference sequence). V was pared by 0 bases and J by 0 bases, with 17 bases between. This CDR3 comprises 18 residues. CDR3 sequence (DNA): TGTGCCACCAGCAGAGACCGACCAGGGTGGCGGATGAACACTGAAGCTTTCTTT. This gives the protein CATSRDRPGWRMNTEAFF.

The table lists this clone with a few counts. The chain carries TRBV7-6 and TRBJ2-7; 9 bases are shared with TRBD1. Germline values: CDR1 SGHVS, CDR2 FNYEAQ. The trim removed 5 bases at V and 6 bases at J, leaving 11 bases unmatched. The CDR3 runs 15 residues. The CDR3 DNA reads as TGTGCCAGCAGCCCCGCGGGACAGGGTGTCCTCGAGCAGTACTTC. This gives the protein CASSPAGQGVLEQYF.

The chain recombines TRBV27 with TRBJ2-3; TRBD1 agrees at 7 bases. The trim removed 2 bases at V and 4 bases at J, leaving 15 bases unmatched. Germline V CDR1 and CDR2: MNHEY, SMNVEV (reference sequence). The CDR3 contains 18 residues. The DNA for the CDR3 is TGTGCCAGCAGTTTACACGGGCTAGAGGGGGCCGGCTCAGATACGCAGTATTTT. It yields the protein CASSLHGLEGAGSDTQYF.

This clone showed up just once. The V and J genes are TRBV15 and TRBJ2-1, with D possibly matching TRBD2 (6 bases). This CDR3 contains 16 residues. Germline V lookup: CDR1 LNHNV, CDR2 YYDKDF (reference sequence). The V gene lost 0 bases and the J gene lost 8 bases, with 17 bases spanning the gap. Written as DNA, the CDR3 is TGTGCCACCAGCAGAGAGATGGGACTTTTTGGGGATGAGCAGTTCTTC. Protein sequence: CATSREMGLFGDEQFF.

The CDR3 reads CASSLEPGLARTEQFF. In DNA, the CDR3 is TGCGCCAGCAGCTTGGAGCCGGGACTAGCAAGGACTGAGCAGTTCTTC. The V gene is TRBV5-1, the J gene TRBJ2-1; 9 bases match TRBD2. Unmatched junction bases numbered 10, after V lost 0 bases and J lost 9 bases. Germline-derived CDR1 and CDR2 are SGHRS and YFSETQ. CDR3 size: 16 residues.

The chain joins TRBV10-3 to TRBJ1-2; D not resolved. The length of the CDR3 is 13 residues. CDR1 is ENHRY, CDR2 SYGVKD, per germline. V was cut by 4 bases and J by 4 bases, with 10 bases left in between. CDR3 residues: CAISGGTLYGYTF. CDR3 nucleotides: TGTGCCATCAGTGGAGGCACCCTCTATGGCTACACCTTC.

The rearrangement links TRBV27 to TRBJ1-5; TRBD1 might be the D (5 bases). V lost 6 bases to trimming and J lost 2 bases, with 17 bases between them. Germline V CDR1 and CDR2: MNHEY, SMNVEV (reference sequence). The CDR3 has 16 amino acids. CDR3 sequence reads: CASSPGAAEGNQPQHF. The CDR3 DNA sequence: TGTGCCAGCAGCCCTGGGGCCGCCGAGGGCAATCAGCCCCAGCATTTT.

The rearrangement uses TRBV27 and TRBJ2-7; TRBD1 might be the D (6 bases). This CDR3 region has 15 residues. Trimming cost V 8 bases and J 6 bases, with 23 bases left between them. Germline V CDR1 and CDR2: MNHEY, SMNVEV (reference sequence). The CDR3 DNA is TGTGCCAGCGGGATTCCCCGACAGGCTTTTCCCGAGCAGTACTTC. Translated, it gives CASGIPRQAFPEQYF.

The chain couples TRBV14 to TRBJ2-3, with D uncertain. Germline V lookup: CDR1 SGHDN, CDR2 FVKESK. V dropped 0 bases and J dropped 0 bases, with 10 bases sitting between them. The CDR3 has 16 residues. The DNA of the CDR3 is TGTGCCAGCAGCCAAGATCGTGAAGAGAGCACAGATACGCAGTATTTT. It specifies CASSQDREESTDTQYF.

This chain connects TRBV6-1 to TRBJ2-7; D gene ambiguous. The germline V gene encodes CDR1 MNHNS and CDR2 SASEGT. Trimming took off 1 base at V and 5 bases at J, with 9 bases between the two ends. CDR3 length equals 13 residues. The CDR3 DNA sequence: TGTGCCAGCAGTGAAGGATATGAGCACGAGCAGTACTTC. Protein product: CASSEGYEHEQYF.

This chain connects TRBV15 to TRBJ1-3; no definite D call. Trimming removed 1 base at V and 4 bases at J, with 8 bases between. Germline lookup yields CDR1 LNHNV and CDR2 YYDKDF (reference sequence). The CDR3 consists of 14 residues. CDR3 in DNA: TGTGCCACCAGCAGAGTTGGCAGGGGAAACACCATATATTTT. Encoded protein: CATSRVGRGNTIYF.

This sequence joins TRBV28 and TRBJ2-3; 8 nucleotides align to TRBD2. CDR1 is MDHEN, CDR2 SYDVKM, per germline. The CDR3 has 15 residues. Trimming cost V 5 bases and J 2 bases; bases outside gene matches: 6. CDR3 sequence: CASSPSGRYTDTQYF. The CDR3 DNA is TGTGCCAGCAGTCCTAGCGGGCGATACACAGATACGCAGTATTTT.

This clone has only one observation. J is TRBJ2-2 and V is TRBV25-1, with TRBD2 matching 9 bases. The CDR3 totals 17 residues. Germline trimming cut 5 bases from V and 6 bases from J; bases unmatched to any gene: 13. Germline CDR1 is MGHDK and CDR2 is SYGVNS. The CDR3 DNA is TGTGCCAGCAGTCGGGGGACTGGCGGGAGGGCCGCCGGGGAGCTGTTTTTT. This sequence encodes CASSRGTGGRAAGELFF.

This clone appeared once. The V gene is TRBV27, the J gene TRBJ1-1, with 7 bases matching TRBD1. The length of the CDR3 is 15 residues. In germline, CDR1 is MNHEY, CDR2 SMNVEV (reference sequence). V was pared by 5 bases and J by 0 bases, with 6 bases of the junction left unmatched. CDR3 protein: CASSPGTALNTEAFF. The CDR3 nucleotides are TGTGCCAGCAGTCCAGGGACAGCTCTGAACACTGAAGCTTTCTTT.

This clone has just one count. The sample carries other DNA sequences with the same CDR3. The rearrangement joins TRBV4-3 to TRBJ2-1, with 8 bases identical to TRBD2. Trimming at V came to 4 bases and at J to 6 bases, leaving 5 bases not matched to a gene. Germline assignment: CDR1 LGHNA and CDR2 YSLEER. The CDR3 has 14 amino acids. CDR3 DNA sequence: TGCGCCAGCAGCCCCGGGACTAGTGGCAATGAGCAGTTCTTC. Its translation: CASSPGTSGNEQFF.

This clone came up once. The chain recombines TRBV7-9 with TRBJ2-3; D might be TRBD1 (5 bases). The germline V gene has CDR1 SEHNR and CDR2 FQNEAQ (reference sequence). This CDR3 is built from 17 residues. V was clipped by 1 base and J by 0 bases, with 14 bases between them. This CDR3 is CASSLGEGVASTDTQYF. The CDR3 DNA reads TGTGCCAGCAGCTTAGGGGAAGGGGTTGCTAGCACAGATACGCAGTATTTT.

CDR3: CATSIPGGPKAGWETQYF. In DNA, the CDR3 is TGTGCCACCAGCATCCCGGGAGGGCCAAAAGCTGGTTGGGAGACCCAGTACTTC. This chain connects TRBV15 to TRBJ2-5, with 8 positions matching TRBD2. Losses at the gene ends were 4 bases for V and 5 bases for J; bases not matched to a gene: 18. Germline V gene data show CDR1 as LNHNV and CDR2 as YYDKDF (reference sequence). The CDR3 runs to 18 residues.

A single count supports this clone. The gene calls are TRBV4-2 and TRBJ2-7; D gene unclear. Germline loops: CDR1 LGHNA, CDR2 YNFKEQ. CDR3 length equals 15 residues. With 4 bases removed from V and 2 bases from J, the gap between germline ends came to 15 bases. The CDR3 DNA is TGTGCCAGCAGCCCCCTAAACGCCTCCCCCTACGAGCAGTACTTC. Encoded protein: CASSPLNASPYEQYF.

This chain connects TRBV6-6 to TRBJ2-6, with D hard to call. V lost 6 bases, J lost 4 bases, and 13 bases lay in between. This CDR3 comprises 15 residues. Germline V CDR1 and CDR2: MNHNY, SVGAGI (reference sequence). The CDR3 DNA is TGTGCCAGCAGACGAACAGAACCCGGGGCCAACGTCCTGACTTTC. Residues: CASRRTEPGANVLTF.

The chain joins TRBV5-4 to TRBJ1-3; no definite D call. The V end was cut by 1 base, the J end by 6 bases, with 14 bases between. The CDR3 covers 15 residues. Germline V gene lookup returns CDR1 SGHNT and CDR2 YYREEE (reference sequence). CDR3 residues: CASSLKAGNLNTIYF. The CDR3 DNA follows: TGTGCCAGCAGCTTGAAGGCAGGAAACCTAAACACCATATATTTT.